The TCR beta chain under discussion was sequenced for a study of kidney transplant recipient with SARS-CoV-2 infection (dated by TCRdb to about 2021). Measured from the cysteine to the phenylalanine, the CDR3 is 20 residues long. Kept here is only the CDR3 DNA, which spans 60 bases and is read in frame from base 1. The germline V gene provides CDR1 MDHEN and CDR2 SYDVKM. Unmatched junction bases come to 7, with V trimmed by 4 bases and J by 0 bases. What this sample's time point label stands for: pre-pandemic baseline sample and day 111 after first positive SARS-CoV-2 test. Points on this clonotype: This receptor's antigen is unknown. No clone much larger than this one lies a single base away; base qualities are absent.

The instrument given in TCRdb is Illumina MiSeq. Profiling of the peripheral T cell repertoire targeted human TCRbeta genes. For the original study's pipeline: Beta-binomial modelling was applied to test for differential clonotype abundance so that variability over time was accounted for. Clonotypes that had expanded were screened against the ImmuneCODE reference database of SARS-CoV-2-associated TCRs and mapped onto regions of the viral genome. Additional analyses of the repertoire looked at TRBV gene usage, CDR3 length, CDR3 amino acid overlap between time points, clonotype abundance distributions and Jaccard similarity. TCRdb reprocessed the public reads (quality trimming at Q25 with fastp, clone calling with MiXCR) and kept in-frame beta chains. Duplicate CDR3 protein sequences are folded into a single record with the most common DNA and genes. In this record, the V and J calls reflect TCRdb's handling and not the investigators' own analysis. The sample profile shows 200,000 to 300,000 distinct CDR3 sequences; about 28% of them were found once. 6% to 8.5% of the sample lies in the top ten.

This TCR derives from a male patient aged 30 to 39 who had COVID-19 and was a kidney transplant recipient. A transplant means some T cells may be of graft donor rather than patient origin. The chain is made from TRBV28 and TRBJ2-6; a stretch of 15 junction bases matches TRBD2. Sequenced material: a blood sample, taken at baseline and on day 111 from a kidney transplant recipient. The CDR3 corresponds to CASSSGLAGGIGSGANVLTF. The nucleotide sequence is TGTGCCAGCAGTTCCGGACTAGCGGGGGGGATCGGCTCTGGGGCCAACGTCCTGACTTTC. Where the CDR3 stops, the reference TRBV28 and TRBJ2-6 genes take over; the full variable domain is DVKVTQSSRYLVKRTGEKVFLECVQDMDHENMFWYRQDPGLGLRLIYFSYDVKMKEKGDIPEGYSVSREKKERFSLILESASTNQTSMYLCASSSGLAGGIGSGANVLTFGAGSRLTVL.